The 15 T cell receptor beta chains below come from one sample, sequenced in a study of cytomegalovirus exposure and HLA in healthy donors. Only in-frame clones appear in the TCRdb table, and some are missing; sequencing was by immunoSEQ multiplex PCR. The sample holds some 150,000 clones, more than 85% seen once. The sequenced material came from PBMCs. The receptor source for this set is a man younger than 35 in good health and CMV-seronegative.

The chain is built from TRBV29-1 and TRBJ2-1, with a tentative D call TRBD1 (6 bases). CDR1 and CDR2 from the germline V gene are SQVTM and ANQGSEA. The CDR3 covers 16 residues. The V end was cut by 2 bases, the J end by 9 bases, with 23 bases between. Written as DNA, the CDR3 is TGCAGCGTTGAAAAATCAGGACAGTTATCATATAGTGAGCAGTTCTTC. The encoded protein is CSVEKSGQLSYSEQFF.

The V call is TRBV6-5, the J call TRBJ1-4, with D maybe TRBD1 (6 bases). Germline CDR1 and CDR2: MNHEY and SVGAGI. This CDR3 has 14 amino acids. Trimming took off 5 bases at V and 4 bases at J, with 11 bases between the two ends. The CDR3 spells CASSETGRNEKLFF. Written as DNA, the CDR3 is TGTGCCAGCAGTGAGACAGGCCGTAATGAAAAACTGTTTTTT.

This clone was seen a handful of times. The chain links TRBV7-6 to TRBJ1-5; D is unresolved. The CDR3 is 14 residues long. Germline lookup yields CDR1 SGHVS and CDR2 FNYEAQ. V lost 4 bases, J lost 5 bases, and 12 bases lay in between. CDR3 in amino acids: CASSSLAEDQPQHF. CDR3 DNA sequence: TGTGCCAGCAGCTCGCTGGCGGAGGATCAGCCCCAGCATTTT.

The chain joins TRBV10-1 to TRBJ2-2; TRBD2 matches at 7 bases. The CDR3 has 16 amino acids. The V segment lost 5 bases and the J segment 1 base; nucleotides outside the gene matches: 7. CDR1 WNHNN and CDR2 SYGVQD come from the germline V gene (reference sequence). CDR3 amino acids: CASSHTERENTGELFF. The DNA for the CDR3 is TGCGCCAGCAGTCATACGGAGCGGGAGAACACCGGGGAGCTGTTTTTT.

The chain employs TRBV6-6 and TRBJ1-5, with 7 nucleotides matching TRBD1. Germline CDR1 MNHNY, CDR2 SVGAGI (reference sequence). The CDR3 spans 13 residues. The V gene end was trimmed by 5 bases and the J gene end by 4 bases; junction bases not matched to a gene: 2. The CDR3 DNA is TGTGCCAGCAGTGCGGGACAGAATCAGCCCCAGCATTTT. It is translated as CASSAGQNQPQHF.

The rearrangement uses TRBV9 and TRBJ1-1, with D maybe TRBD1 (6 bases). Germline CDR1 and CDR2: SGDLS and YYNGEE. The CDR3 length is 14 residues. V lost 4 bases, J lost 6 bases, and 16 bases lay in between. CDR3 DNA: TGTGCCAGCAGCTCCTACTCAGGGGCGGCTGAAGCTTTCTTT. Its protein is CASSSYSGAAEAFF.

This clone appeared a few times. CDR3 residues: CASSLVRTGGVGPYEQYF. CDR3 DNA: TGCGCCAGCAGCTTGGTGCGGACAGGGGGGGTTGGCCCCTACGAGCAGTACTTC. The chain couples TRBV5-1 to TRBJ2-7; 10 nucleotides agree with TRBD1. J gave up 2 bases and V 0 bases, and 11 bases lay outside the gene matches. Germline V lookup: CDR1 SGHRS, CDR2 YFSETQ. The CDR3 runs to 18 residues.

This chain's CDR3 is CASSEAGTGTYGYTF. DNA of the CDR3: TGTGCCAGCAGTGAAGCGGGGACAGGGACCTATGGCTACACCTTC. V usage is TRBV6-1 and J usage is TRBJ1-2; TRBD1 matches 9 bases. The CDR3 runs to 15 residues. Germline loops: CDR1 MNHNS, CDR2 SASEGT. V lost 0 bases, J lost 4 bases, and 3 bases stayed unmatched.

The rearrangement joins TRBV27 to TRBJ1-1, with D possibly matching TRBD1 (6 bases). The germline V gene has CDR1 MNHEY and CDR2 SMNVEV (reference sequence). The CDR3 contains 13 residues. The germline V and J ends were trimmed by 4 bases and 4 bases, with 10 bases remaining between them. The CDR3: CASSWGRGTEAFF. The CDR3, as DNA: TGTGCCAGCAGTTGGGGGCGCGGCACTGAAGCTTTCTTT.

The J gene is TRBJ2-3, the V gene TRBV9, with 8 bases identical to TRBD1. In germline, CDR1 is SGDLS, CDR2 YYNGEE. This CDR3 contains 15 residues. J was trimmed by 2 bases and V by 4 bases; bases with no gene match: 6. DNA for the CDR3: TGTGCCAGCAGCCCTCGGACAGGGAACACAGATACGCAGTATTTT. Protein sequence: CASSPRTGNTDTQYF.

The chain is built from TRBV9 and TRBJ2-1, with 9 bases aligning to TRBD2. Germline lookup yields CDR1 SGDLS and CDR2 YYNGEE. The CDR3 runs to 15 residues. The trim removed 6 bases at V and 7 bases at J, leaving 11 bases unmatched. The CDR3 protein is CASNSGRNIENEQFF. DNA of the CDR3: TGTGCCAGCAACAGCGGGAGGAATATTGAGAATGAGCAGTTCTTC.

The CDR3 coding sequence is TGTGCCAGCAGCAAAGAGGGCGGGAGAGGTTACAATGAGCAGTTCTTC. It codes for CASSKEGGRGYNEQFF. The chain employs TRBV21-1 and TRBJ2-1; whether TRBD2, the table's D call, matches the DNA was not checked. TRBV21-1 is a pseudogene. The CDR3 loop spans 16 amino acids.

V is TRBV11-3 and J is TRBJ2-1; D possibly corresponds to TRBD1 (5 bases). The V gene's germline CDR1 is SGHNT and CDR2 YENEEA. Trimming took off 1 base at V and 1 base at J, with 8 bases between the two ends. The CDR3 runs 15 residues. The CDR3: CASSLVRGSYNEQFF. CDR3 DNA: TGTGCCAGCAGCTTAGTTAGGGGATCCTACAATGAGCAGTTCTTC.

DNA for the CDR3: TGCAGCGTCCCTAGACAGGGCACTGAAGCTTTCTTT. Translated: CSVPRQGTEAFF. The genes are TRBV29-1 and TRBJ1-1; TRBD1 matches at 7 bases. V shed 6 bases and J 4 bases; nucleotides not matched to a gene: 5. The CDR3 spans 12 residues. The germline V gene encodes CDR1 SQVTM and CDR2 ANQGSEA.

The CDR3 protein is CASRTLGANEKLFF. For the CDR3, the DNA is TGTGCCAGCAGGACTCTCGGAGCTAATGAAAAACTGTTTTTT. This chain uses TRBV7-9 with TRBJ1-4; unclear D gene. V lost 6 bases and J 3 bases, leaving 11 bases between the germline ends. The V gene's germline CDR1 is SEHNR and CDR2 FQNEAQ (reference sequence). The CDR3 extends over 14 amino acids.